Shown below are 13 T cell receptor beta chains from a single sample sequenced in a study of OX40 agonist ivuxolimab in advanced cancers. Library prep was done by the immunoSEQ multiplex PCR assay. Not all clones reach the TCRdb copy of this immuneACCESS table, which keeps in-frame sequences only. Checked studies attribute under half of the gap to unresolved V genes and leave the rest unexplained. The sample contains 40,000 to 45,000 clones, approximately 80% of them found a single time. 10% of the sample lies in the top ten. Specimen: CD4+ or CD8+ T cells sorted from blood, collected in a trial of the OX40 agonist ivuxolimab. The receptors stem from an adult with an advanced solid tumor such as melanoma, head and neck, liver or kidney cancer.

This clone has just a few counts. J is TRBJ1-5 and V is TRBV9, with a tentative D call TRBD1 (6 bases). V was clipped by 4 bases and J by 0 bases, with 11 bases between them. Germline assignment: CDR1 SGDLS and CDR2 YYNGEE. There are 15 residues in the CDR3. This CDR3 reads CASSPRDISNQPQHF. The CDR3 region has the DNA TGTGCCAGCAGCCCTCGGGACATTAGCAATCAGCCCCAGCATTTT. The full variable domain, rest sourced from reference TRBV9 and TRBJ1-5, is DSGVTQTPKHLITATGQRVTLRCSPRSGDLSVYWYQQSLDQGLQFLIQYYNGEERAKGNILERFSAQQFPDLHSELNLSSLELGDSALYFCASSPRDISNQPQHFGDGTRLSIL.

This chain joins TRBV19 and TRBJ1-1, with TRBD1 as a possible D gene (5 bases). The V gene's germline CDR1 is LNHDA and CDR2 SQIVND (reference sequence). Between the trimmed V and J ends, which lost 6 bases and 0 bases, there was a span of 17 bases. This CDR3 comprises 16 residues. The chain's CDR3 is CASRAGDRGMNTEAFF. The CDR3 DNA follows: TGTGCCAGTAGAGCGGGGGACCGGGGGATGAACACTGAAGCTTTCTTT.

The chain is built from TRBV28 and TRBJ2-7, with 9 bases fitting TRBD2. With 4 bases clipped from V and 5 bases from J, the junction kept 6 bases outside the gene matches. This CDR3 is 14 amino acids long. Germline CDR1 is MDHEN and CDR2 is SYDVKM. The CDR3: CASSYSGSGDEQYF. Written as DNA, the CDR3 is TGTGCCAGCAGTTATAGCGGGAGTGGCGACGAGCAGTACTTC.

The CDR3 region has the DNA TGTGCCAGCAGTTACTCGATGCGGTCTCACGAGCAGTACTTC. It specifies CASSYSMRSHEQYF. The rearrangement links TRBV6-5 to TRBJ2-7; the D is unclear. Germline V gives CDR1 MNHEY, CDR2 SVGAGI. V was pared by 0 bases and J by 5 bases, with 11 bases between. CDR3 length equals 14 residues.

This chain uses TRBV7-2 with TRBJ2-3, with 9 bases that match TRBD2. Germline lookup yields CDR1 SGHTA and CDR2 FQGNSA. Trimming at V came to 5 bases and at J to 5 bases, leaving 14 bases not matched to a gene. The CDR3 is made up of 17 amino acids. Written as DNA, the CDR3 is TGTGCCAGCAGCGCTCGTCAGGCGGGAGGGTCCGGAGATACGCAGTATTTT. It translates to CASSARQAGGSGDTQYF.

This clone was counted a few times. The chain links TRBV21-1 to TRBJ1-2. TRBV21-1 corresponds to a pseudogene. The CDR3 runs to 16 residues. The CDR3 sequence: CASSKVTLGDYYGYTF. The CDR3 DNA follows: TGTGCCAGCAGCAAAGTGACCCTTGGGGATTACTATGGCTACACCTTC.

The CDR3 sequence: CASSLGEQFF. CDR3 sequence (DNA): TGTGCCAGCAGTTTAGGGGAGCAGTTCTTC. V gene TRBV28 combines with J gene TRBJ2-1; D remains unclear. The CDR3 has 10 residues. Trimming cost V 2 bases and J 10 bases, with 3 bases left between them. Germline CDR1 is MDHEN and CDR2 is SYDVKM.

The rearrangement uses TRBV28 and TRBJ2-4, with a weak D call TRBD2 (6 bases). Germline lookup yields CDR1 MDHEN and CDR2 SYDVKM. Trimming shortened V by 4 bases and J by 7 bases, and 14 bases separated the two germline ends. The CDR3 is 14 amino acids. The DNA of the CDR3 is TGTGCCAGCAGTTGGCGGGGTATGGGGAACATTCAGTACTTC. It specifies CASSWRGMGNIQYF.

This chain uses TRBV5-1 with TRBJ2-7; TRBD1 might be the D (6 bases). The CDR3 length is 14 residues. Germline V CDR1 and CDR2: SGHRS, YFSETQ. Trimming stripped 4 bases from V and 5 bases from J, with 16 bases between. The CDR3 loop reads CASSPLQGTDEQYF. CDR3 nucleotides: TGCGCCAGCAGCCCACTACAGGGAACAGACGAGCAGTACTTC.

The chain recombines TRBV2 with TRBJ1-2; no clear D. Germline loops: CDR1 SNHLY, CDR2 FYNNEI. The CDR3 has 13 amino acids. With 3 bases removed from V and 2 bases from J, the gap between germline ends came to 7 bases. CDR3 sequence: CASSDWPNYGYTF. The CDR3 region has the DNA TGTGCCAGCAGTGACTGGCCAAACTATGGCTACACCTTC.

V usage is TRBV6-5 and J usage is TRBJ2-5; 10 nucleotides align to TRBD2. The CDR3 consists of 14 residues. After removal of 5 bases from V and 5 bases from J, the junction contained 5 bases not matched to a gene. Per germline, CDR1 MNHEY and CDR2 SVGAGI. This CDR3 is CASSLIAGGETQYF. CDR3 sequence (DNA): TGTGCCAGCAGTCTTATAGCGGGAGGCGAGACCCAGTACTTC.

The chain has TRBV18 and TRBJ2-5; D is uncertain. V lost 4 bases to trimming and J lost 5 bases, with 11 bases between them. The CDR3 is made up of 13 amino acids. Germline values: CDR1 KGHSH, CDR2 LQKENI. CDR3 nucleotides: TGTGCCAGCTCACAGGGAAGAATTGAGACCCAGTACTTC. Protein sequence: CASSQGRIETQYF.

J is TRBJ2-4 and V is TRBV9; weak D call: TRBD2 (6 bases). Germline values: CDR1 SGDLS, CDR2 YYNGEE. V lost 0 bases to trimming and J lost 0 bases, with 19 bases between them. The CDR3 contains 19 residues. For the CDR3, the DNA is TGTGCCAGCAGCGTAGGAAGCCCGGGGTCGCGGGGAGCCAAAAACATTCAGTACTTC. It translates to CASSVGSPGSRGAKNIQYF.